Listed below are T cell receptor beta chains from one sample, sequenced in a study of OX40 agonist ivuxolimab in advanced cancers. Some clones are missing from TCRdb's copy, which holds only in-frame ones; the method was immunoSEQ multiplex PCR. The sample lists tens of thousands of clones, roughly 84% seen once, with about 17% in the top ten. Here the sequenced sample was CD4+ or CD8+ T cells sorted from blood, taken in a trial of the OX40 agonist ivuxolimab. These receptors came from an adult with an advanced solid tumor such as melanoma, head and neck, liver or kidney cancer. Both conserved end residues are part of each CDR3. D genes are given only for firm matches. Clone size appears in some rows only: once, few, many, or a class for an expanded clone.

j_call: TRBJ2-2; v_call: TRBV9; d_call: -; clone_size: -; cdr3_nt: TGTGCCAGCAGCGTCAACAGGGGAGGGGGCACCGGGGAGCTGTTTTTT; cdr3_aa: CASSVNRGGGTGELFF
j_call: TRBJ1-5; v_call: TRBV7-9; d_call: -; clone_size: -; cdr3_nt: TGTGCCAGCAGCTTAGACGACGGAACCAATCAGCCCCAGCATTTT; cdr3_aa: CASSLDDGTNQPQHF
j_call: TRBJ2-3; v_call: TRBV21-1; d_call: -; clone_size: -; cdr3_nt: TGTGCCAGCAGCAGCCGGGACTACACAGATACGCAGTATTTT; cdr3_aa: CASSSRDYTDTQYF
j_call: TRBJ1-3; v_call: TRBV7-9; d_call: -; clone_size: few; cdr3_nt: TGTGCCACCGATTCACCTAGCTCTGGAAACACCATATATTTT; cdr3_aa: CATDSPSSGNTIYF
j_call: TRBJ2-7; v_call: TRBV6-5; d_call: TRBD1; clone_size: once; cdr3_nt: TGTGCCAGCAGTCCCGGGACAGGGAGGTACGAGCAGTACTTC; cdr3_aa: CASSPGTGRYEQYF
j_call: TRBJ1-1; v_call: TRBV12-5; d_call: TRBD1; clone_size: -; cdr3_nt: TGTGCTAGTGGTCCCGGGGACAGGGAGAACACTGAAGCTTTCTTT; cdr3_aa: CASGPGDRENTEAFF
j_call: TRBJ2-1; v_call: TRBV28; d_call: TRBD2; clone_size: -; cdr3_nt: TGTGCCAGCAGTTCGACGACTAGCGGGATGCGTCCCGCCAATGAGCAGTTCTTC; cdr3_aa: CASSSTTSGMRPANEQFF
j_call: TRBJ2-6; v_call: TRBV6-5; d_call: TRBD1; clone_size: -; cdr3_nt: TGTGCCAGCAGTTCGGACAGGGGTACTGGGGCCAACGTCCTGACTTTC; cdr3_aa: CASSSDRGTGANVLTF
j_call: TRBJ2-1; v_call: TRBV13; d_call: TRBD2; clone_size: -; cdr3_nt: TGTGCCAGCAGCTTTAGAGCGGGAGGAGGCAATGAGCAGTTCTTC; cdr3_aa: CASSFRAGGGNEQFF
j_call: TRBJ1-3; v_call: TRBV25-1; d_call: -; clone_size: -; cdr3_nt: TGTGCCAGTGGCGGGCGGGCGCAAGGAAACACCATATATTTT; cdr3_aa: CASGGRAQGNTIYF
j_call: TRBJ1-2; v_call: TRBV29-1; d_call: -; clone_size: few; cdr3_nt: TGCAGCAGCGTTGAAATCCCCCAGGGAGAGGGTGGCTACACCTTC; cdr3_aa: CSSVEIPQGEGGYTF
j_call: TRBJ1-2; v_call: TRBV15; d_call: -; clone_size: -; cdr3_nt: TGTGCCACCAGCAGAGATAGAGGCCAGGATGGGGGCTACACCTTC; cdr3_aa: CATSRDRGQDGGYTF
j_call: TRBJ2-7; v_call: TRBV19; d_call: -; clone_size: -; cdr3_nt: TGTGCCAGTAGTATGGTTCCGGGCTACGAGCAGTACTTC; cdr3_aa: CASSMVPGYEQYF
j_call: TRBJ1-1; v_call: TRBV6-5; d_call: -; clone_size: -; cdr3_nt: TGTGCCAGCAGTATATCCCGGGGGCTAAAGGGTGAAGCTTTCTTT; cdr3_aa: CASSISRGLKGEAFF
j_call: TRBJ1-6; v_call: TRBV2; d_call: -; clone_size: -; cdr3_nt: TGTGCCAGCAGTGAACGACGGGGGAATTCACCCCTCCACTTT; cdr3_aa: CASSERRGNSPLHF
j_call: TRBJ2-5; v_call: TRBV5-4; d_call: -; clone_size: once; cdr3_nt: TGTGCCAGCAGCTTCCAAGGGAAAGAGACCCAGTACTTC; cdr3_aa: CASSFQGKETQYF
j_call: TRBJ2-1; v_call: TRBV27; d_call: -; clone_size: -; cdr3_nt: TGTGCCAGCAGTTTAGTCACCCGGAACAATGAGCAGTTCTTC; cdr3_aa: CASSLVTRNNEQFF
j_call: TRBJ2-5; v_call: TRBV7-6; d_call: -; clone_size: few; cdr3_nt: TGTGCCAGCAGCCCAAGTGGGGTTCGGGTGACCCAGTACTTC; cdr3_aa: CASSPSGVRVTQYF
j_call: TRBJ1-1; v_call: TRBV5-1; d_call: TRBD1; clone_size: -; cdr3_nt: TGCGCCAGCCGCCAGGGACAGATGAACACTGAAGCTTTCTTT; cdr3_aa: CASRQGQMNTEAFF
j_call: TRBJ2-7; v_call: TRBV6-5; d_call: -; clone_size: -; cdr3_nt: TGTGCCAGCAGTTCCGGGACTTACTACGAGCAGTACTTC; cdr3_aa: CASSSGTYYEQYF
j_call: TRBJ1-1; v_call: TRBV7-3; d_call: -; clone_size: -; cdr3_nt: TGTGCCAGCAGCTTAACATTAGGGAACACTGAAGCTTTCTTT; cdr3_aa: CASSLTLGNTEAFF
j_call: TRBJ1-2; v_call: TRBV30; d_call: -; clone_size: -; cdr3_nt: TGTGCCTGGGACTATCCGGGACTGACTAACTATGGCTACACCTTC; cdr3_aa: CAWDYPGLTNYGYTF
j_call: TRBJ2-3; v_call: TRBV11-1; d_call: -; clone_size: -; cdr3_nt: TGTGCCAGCAGCTACGGACAGTTCACAGATACGCAGTATTTT; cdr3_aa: CASSYGQFTDTQYF
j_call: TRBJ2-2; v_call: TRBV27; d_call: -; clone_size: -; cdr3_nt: TGTGCCAGCAGTTTATCCCCTACCGGGGAGCTGTTTTTT; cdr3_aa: CASSLSPTGELFF
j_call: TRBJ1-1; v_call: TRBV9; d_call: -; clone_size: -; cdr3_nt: TGTGCCAGCAGCGTAGCTCCGGGCTGGAACACTGAAGCTTTCTTT; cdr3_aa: CASSVAPGWNTEAFF
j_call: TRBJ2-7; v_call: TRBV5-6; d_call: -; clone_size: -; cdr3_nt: TGTGCCAGCAGCTTCAAGACAGACTACGAGCAGTACTTC; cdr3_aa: CASSFKTDYEQYF
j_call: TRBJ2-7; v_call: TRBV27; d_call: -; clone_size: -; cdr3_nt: TGTGCCAGCAGTACCAACAACAACGAGCAGTACTTC; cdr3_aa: CASSTNNNEQYF
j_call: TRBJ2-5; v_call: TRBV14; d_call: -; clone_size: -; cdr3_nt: TGTGCCAGCAGCCAAGACTCGGGATGGAGGGAGACCCAGTACTTC; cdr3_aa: CASSQDSGWRETQYF
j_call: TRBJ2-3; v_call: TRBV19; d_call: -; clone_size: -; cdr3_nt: TGTGCCAGTGAAGCAGATACGCAGTATTTT; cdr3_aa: CASEADTQYF
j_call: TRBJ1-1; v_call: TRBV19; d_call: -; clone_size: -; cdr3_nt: TGTGCCAGTAGTATGGGGGACAATTTTTGGGACACTGAAGCTTTCTTT; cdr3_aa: CASSMGDNFWDTEAFF
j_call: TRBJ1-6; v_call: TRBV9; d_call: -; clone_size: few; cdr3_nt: TGTGCCAGCAGCGTAGAACGGTATAATTCACCCCTCCACTTT; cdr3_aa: CASSVERYNSPLHF
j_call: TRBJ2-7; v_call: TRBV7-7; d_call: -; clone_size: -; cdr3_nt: TGTGCCAGCAGCCCGGCGCCCTCCTACGAGCAGTACTTC; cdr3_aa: CASSPAPSYEQYF
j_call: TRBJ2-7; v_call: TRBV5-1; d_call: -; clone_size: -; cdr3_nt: TGCGCCAGCAGCTTGGCCGGGAACGAGCAGTACTTC; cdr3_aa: CASSLAGNEQYF
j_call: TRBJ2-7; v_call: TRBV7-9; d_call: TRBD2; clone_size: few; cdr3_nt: TGTGCCAGTACTCCTCTAGCGGTTAGAGCCTACGAGCAGTACTTC; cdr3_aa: CASTPLAVRAYEQYF
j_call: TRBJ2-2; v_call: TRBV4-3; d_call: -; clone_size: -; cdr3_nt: TGCGCCAGCAGCCAGTACCCCGGGGACCTAACGGCAGGGGAGCTGTTTTTT; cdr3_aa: CASSQYPGDLTAGELFF
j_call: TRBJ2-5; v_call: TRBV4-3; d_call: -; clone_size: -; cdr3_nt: TGCGCCAGCAGCCAAGGGTCAATTCGGGGAAGAGAGACCCAGTACTTC; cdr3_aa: CASSQGSIRGRETQYF
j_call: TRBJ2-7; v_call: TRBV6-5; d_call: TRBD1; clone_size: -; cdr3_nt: TGTGCCAGCAGTTACTCCGGACAGGCTCGCCACGAGCAGTACTTC; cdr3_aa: CASSYSGQARHEQYF
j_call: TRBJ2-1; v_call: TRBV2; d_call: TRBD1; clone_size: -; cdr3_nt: TGTGCCAGCAGTGCAGGGGACAGGAGTATTTCCTACAATGAGCAGTTCTTC; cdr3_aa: CASSAGDRSISYNEQFF
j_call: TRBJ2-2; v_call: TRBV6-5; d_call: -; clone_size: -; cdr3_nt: TGTGCCAGCAGTTACGCCGGGGCCGGGGAGCTGTTTTTT; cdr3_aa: CASSYAGAGELFF
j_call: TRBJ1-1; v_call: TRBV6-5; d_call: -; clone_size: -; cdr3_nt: TGTGCCAGCAGCCCGGGAACTGAAGCTTTCTTT; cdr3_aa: CASSPGTEAFF
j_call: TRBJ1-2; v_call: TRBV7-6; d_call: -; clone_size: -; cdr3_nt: TGTGCCAGCAGCCAGAGCTTTGTATTTGAGACCGCTCTCTATGGCTACACCTTC; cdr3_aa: CASSQSFVFETALYGYTF
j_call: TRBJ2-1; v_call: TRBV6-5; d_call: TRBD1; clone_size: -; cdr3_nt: TGTGCCAGCAGTTTAGGACAGGGGCTATACAATGAGCAGTTCTTC; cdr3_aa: CASSLGQGLYNEQFF
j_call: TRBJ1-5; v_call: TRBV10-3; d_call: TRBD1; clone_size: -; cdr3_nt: TGTGCCATCAGTGCTAAGTCCCGGGACAGGGGTTATCAGCCCCAGCATTTT; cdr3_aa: CAISAKSRDRGYQPQHF
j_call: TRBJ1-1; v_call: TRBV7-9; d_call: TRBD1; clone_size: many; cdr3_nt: TGTGCCAGCAGCGCTCCATACAGGGGAGACAGTGCTTTCTTT; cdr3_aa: CASSAPYRGDSAFF
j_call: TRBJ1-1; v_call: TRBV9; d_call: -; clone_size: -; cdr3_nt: TGTGCCAGCAGCGTAGAGGACAAAACTGAAGCTTTCTTT; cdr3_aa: CASSVEDKTEAFF
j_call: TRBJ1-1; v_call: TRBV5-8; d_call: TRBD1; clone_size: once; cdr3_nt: TGTGCCAGCAGTTATCCTCAGGGGGCTGAAGCTTTCTTT; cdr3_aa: CASSYPQGAEAFF
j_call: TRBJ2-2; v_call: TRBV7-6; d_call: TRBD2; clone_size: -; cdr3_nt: TGTGCCAGCAGCTTACAACTAGCGGGAGGGAACACCGGGGAGCTGTTTTTT; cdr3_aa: CASSLQLAGGNTGELFF
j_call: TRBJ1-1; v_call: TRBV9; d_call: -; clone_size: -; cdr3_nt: TGTGCCAGCAGCGTAGGATGGGAGGGGGGAACGGCTGAAGCTTTCTTT; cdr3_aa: CASSVGWEGGTAEAFF